This TCR beta chain is drawn from a study of T cell changes during pregnancy in multiple sclerosis. The protocol was immunoSEQ multiplex PCR, while the TCRdb copy is restricted to in-frame clones and leaves out a portion. The sample records around 29,000 clones, about 89% being singletons. Germline V gene lookup returns CDR1 SGHVS and CDR2 FQNEAQ. V was clipped by 1 base and J by 2 bases, with 8 bases between them. The CDR3 runs 14 residues. This TCR derives from a female donor in good health, enrolled as a control in a pregnancy study. The specimen comprised CD4+ T cells from peripheral blood mononuclear cells, sampled in the first trimester of pregnancy. The chain uses TRBV7-8 and TRBJ2-5; tentative D call: TRBD1 (6 bases). CDR3 protein: CASSLGQGQETQYF. In nucleotides, the CDR3 is TGTGCCAGCAGCTTAGGGCAGGGGCAAGAGACCCAGTACTTC.